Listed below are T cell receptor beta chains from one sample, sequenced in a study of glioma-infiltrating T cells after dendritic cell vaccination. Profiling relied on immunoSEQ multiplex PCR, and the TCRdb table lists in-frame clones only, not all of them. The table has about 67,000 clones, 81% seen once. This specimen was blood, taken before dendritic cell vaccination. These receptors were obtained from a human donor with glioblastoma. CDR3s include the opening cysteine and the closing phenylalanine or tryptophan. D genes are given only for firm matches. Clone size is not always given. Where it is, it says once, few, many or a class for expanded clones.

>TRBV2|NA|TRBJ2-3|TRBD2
CASSDPGTSGGKQQDTQYF
TGTGCCAGCAGTGATCCTGGGACTAGCGGGGGAAAGCAACAGGATACGCAGTATTTT
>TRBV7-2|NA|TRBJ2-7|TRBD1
CASNRGAAGHEQYF
TGTGCCAGCAACAGGGGGGCCGCAGGCCACGAGCAGTACTTC
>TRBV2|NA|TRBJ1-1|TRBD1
CASSSKGANTEAFF
TGTGCCAGCAGTTCCAAGGGGGCAAACACTGAAGCTTTCTTT
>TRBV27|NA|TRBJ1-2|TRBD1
CASSTRQGLSNYGYTF
TGTGCCAGCAGTACCCGACAGGGCCTTTCTAACTATGGCTACACCTTC
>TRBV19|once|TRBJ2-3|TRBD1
CASSIGTGDISDTQYF
TGTGCCAGTAGTATTGGGACAGGGGATATTTCAGATACGCAGTATTTT
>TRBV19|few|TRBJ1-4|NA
CASSIAAGNEKLFF
TGTGCCAGTAGTATCGCGGCCGGGAATGAAAAACTGTTTTTT
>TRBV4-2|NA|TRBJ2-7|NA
CASSLQSGSRWGEQYF
TGTGCCAGCAGCCTTCAAAGTGGGAGCCGCTGGGGCGAGCAGTACTTC
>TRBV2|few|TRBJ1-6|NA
CASSGENDNSPLHF
TGTGCCAGCAGTGGTGAGAACGATAATTCACCCCTCCACTTT
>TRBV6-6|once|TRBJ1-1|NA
CASSQAPSGEAFF
TGTGCCAGCAGTCAAGCCCCCTCAGGGGAAGCTTTCTTT
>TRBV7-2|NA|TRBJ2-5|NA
CASSLDVSQETQYF
TGTGCCAGCAGCTTAGATGTCAGCCAAGAGACCCAGTACTTC
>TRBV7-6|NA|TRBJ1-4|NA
CASSLDGNEKLFF
TGTGCCAGCAGCTTAGACGGTAATGAAAAACTGTTTTTT
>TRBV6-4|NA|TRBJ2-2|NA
CASSAEANTGELFF
TGTGCCAGCAGTGCAGAGGCAAACACCGGGGAGCTGTTTTTT
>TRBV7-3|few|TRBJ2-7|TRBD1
CASSPSGQAYEQYF
TGTGCCAGCAGCCCATCGGGACAGGCCTACGAGCAGTACTTC
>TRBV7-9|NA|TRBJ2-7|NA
CASSANRDEQYF
TGTGCCAGCAGCGCAAACAGGGATGAGCAGTACTTC
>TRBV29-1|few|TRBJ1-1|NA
CSVRLNTEAFF
TGCAGCGTTCGGTTGAACACTGAAGCTTTCTTT
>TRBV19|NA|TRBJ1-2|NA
CASTSNYGYTF
TGTGCCAGTACCAGTAACTATGGCTACACCTTC
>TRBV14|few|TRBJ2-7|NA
CASSQDVVTRYEQYF
TGTGCCAGCAGCCAAGATGTGGTCACGCGATACGAGCAGTACTTC
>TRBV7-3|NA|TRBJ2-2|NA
CASSFNRENTGELFF
TGTGCCAGCAGCTTCAACAGGGAGAACACCGGGGAGCTGTTTTTT
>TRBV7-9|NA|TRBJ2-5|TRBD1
CASSRLQGAETQYF
TGTGCCAGCAGCCGATTACAGGGGGCAGAGACCCAGTACTTC
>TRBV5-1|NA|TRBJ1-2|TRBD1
CASRRDRGWDGYTF
TGCGCCAGCCGCCGGGACAGGGGATGGGATGGCTACACCTTC
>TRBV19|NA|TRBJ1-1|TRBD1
CASSGYGQVNTEAFF
TGTGCCAGTAGTGGCTACGGACAGGTAAACACTGAAGCTTTCTTT
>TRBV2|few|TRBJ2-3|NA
CASSGGVSTDTQYF
TGTGCCAGCAGTGGGGGGGTTAGCACAGATACGCAGTATTTT
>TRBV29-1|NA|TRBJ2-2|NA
CSVRGARQTNTGELFF
TGCAGCGTACGGGGGGCTCGGCAGACAAACACCGGGGAGCTGTTTTTT
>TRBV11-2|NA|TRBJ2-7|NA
CASRQQGNHEQYF
TGTGCCAGCAGGCAACAGGGTAACCACGAGCAGTACTTC
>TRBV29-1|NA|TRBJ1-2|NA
CSVVSDNYGYTF
TGCAGCGTTGTTTCAGATAACTATGGCTACACCTTC
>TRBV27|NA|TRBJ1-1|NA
CASSRETGNTEAFF
TGTGCCAGCAGTAGGGAGACAGGGAACACTGAAGCTTTCTTT
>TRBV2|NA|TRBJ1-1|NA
CASSELGAQVMDTEAFF
TGTGCCAGCAGTGAATTGGGCGCCCAGGTAATGGACACTGAAGCTTTCTTT
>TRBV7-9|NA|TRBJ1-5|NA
CASSLGSSGMEHF
TGTGCCAGCAGCTTAGGGTCTTCAGGGATGGAGCATTTT
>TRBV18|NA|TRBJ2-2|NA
CASSPQGLGELFF
TGTGCCAGCTCACCCCAGGGGCTTGGGGAGCTGTTTTTT
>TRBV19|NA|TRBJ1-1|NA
CASSPQGSTAFF
TGTGCCAGTAGTCCGCAGGGGTCTACGGCTTTCTTT
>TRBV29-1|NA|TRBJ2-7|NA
CSVSRGGEQYF
TGCAGCGTTTCAAGGGGGGGGGAGCAGTACTTC
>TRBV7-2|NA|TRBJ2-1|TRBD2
CASSSRLAGDRKFF
TGTGCCAGCAGCAGCCGACTAGCGGGGGATCGTAAGTTCTTC
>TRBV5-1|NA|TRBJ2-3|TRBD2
CASSSTPSGSSTDTQYF
TGCGCCAGCAGCTCGACCCCCAGCGGGAGCAGCACAGATACGCAGTATTTT
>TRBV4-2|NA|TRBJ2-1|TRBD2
CASSPTSGERNEQFF
TGTGCCAGCAGCCCGACTAGCGGGGAGCGTAATGAGCAGTTCTTC
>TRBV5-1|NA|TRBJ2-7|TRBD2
CASSGLGAPSYEQYF
TGCGCCAGCAGCGGACTAGGGGCCCCGTCCTACGAGCAGTACTTC
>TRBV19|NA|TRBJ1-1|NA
CASSSGQTRPEAFF
TGTGCCAGTAGTTCAGGACAGACCAGGCCTGAAGCTTTCTTT
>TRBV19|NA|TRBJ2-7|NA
CASSRQVTSYEQYF
TGTGCCAGTAGTCGACAGGTAACTTCCTACGAGCAGTACTTC
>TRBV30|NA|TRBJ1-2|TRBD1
CAWRGTARLFYGYTF
TGTGCCTGGAGGGGGACAGCCCGCCTCTTCTATGGCTACACCTTC
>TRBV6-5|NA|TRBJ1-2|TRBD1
CASRETGGDGGYTF
TGTGCCAGCAGAGAAACAGGGGGCGACGGTGGCTACACCTTC
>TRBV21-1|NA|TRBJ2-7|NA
CASLQDRTGGVGLDEQYF
TGTGCCAGCTTACAAGATAGGACAGGGGGAGTCGGACTAGACGAGCAGTACTTC
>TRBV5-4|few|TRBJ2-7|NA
CASSLAYGGYEQYF
TGTGCCAGCAGCTTGGCCTATGGAGGTTACGAGCAGTACTTC